One sample yielded the 16 T cell receptor beta chains listed below, sequenced in a study of human T cells and chemical hapten exposure. TCRdb reprocessed the RACE reads via MiXCR and lists one record per CDR3 protein. Counted here are some 250,000 distinct CDR3 sequences, 7.5% to 8% occurring once; the ten biggest clones make up 1.2%. Time point defined: pre-sensitization, week 0. Treatment given: therapeutic diphenylcyclopropenone sensitization with weekly scalp DPC. Sequenced material: whole blood, taken in connection with sensitization to the hapten diphenylcyclopropenone (DPC). These receptors were collected from a man aged 18 to 30 with alopecia areata. Some clones in this sample may be carry-over from other donors' samples.

This clonotype was seen only a few times. This rearrangement joins TRBV4-3 to TRBJ2-3; 9 positions match TRBD2. CDR1 and CDR2 (germline): LGHNA, YSLEER. The V gene end was trimmed by 2 bases and the J gene end by 0 bases; junction bases not matched to a gene: 9. The CDR3 is 18 residues long. CDR3 nucleotides: TGCGCCAGCAGCCAAAAGCCGCTAGCGGGGACTAGCACAGATACGCAGTATTTT. Translation gives CASSQKPLAGTSTDTQYF.

This clonotype was observed a few times. This chain joins TRBV20-1 and TRBJ1-1; 8 bases map to TRBD1. CDR1 is DFQATT, CDR2 SNEGSKA, per germline (reference sequence). The CDR3 spans 16 residues. J lost 2 bases, V lost 1 base, and 9 bases had no gene match. CDR3 coding DNA: TGCAGTGCTAGAGTGATGACGGACAGGGTTAACACTGAAGCTTTCTTT. Translated: CSARVMTDRVNTEAFF.

This sequence joins TRBV29-1 and TRBJ2-3; D unresolved. Germline V CDR1 and CDR2: SQVTM, ANQGSEA. With 8 bases removed from V and 2 bases from J, the gap between germline ends came to 17 bases. This CDR3 is built from 14 residues. CDR3 nucleotides: TGCAGCAGTGATGTGGGGTCAGACACAGATACGCAGTATTTT. Encoded protein: CSSDVGSDTDTQYF.

In this sample, this clonotype turned up many times. The rearrangement uses TRBV20-1 and TRBJ2-2; D may be TRBD1 (5 bases). Germline values: CDR1 DFQATT, CDR2 SNEGSKA (reference sequence). The length of the CDR3 is 15 residues. V was trimmed by 5 bases and J by 2 bases, leaving 15 bases between them. The CDR3 reads CSAEPPRGNTGELFF. The CDR3 nucleotides read TGCAGTGCTGAGCCCCCAAGGGGAAACACCGGGGAGCTGTTTTTT.

The chain combines TRBV27 with TRBJ1-1; no clear D. The CDR3 runs 14 residues. Germline CDR1 MNHEY, CDR2 SMNVEV (reference sequence). The V gene lost 2 bases and the J gene lost 1 base, with 8 bases spanning the gap. The CDR3 DNA reads as TGTGCCAGCAGTTTAAAAGGGAAGAACACTGAAGCTTTCTTT. It yields the protein CASSLKGKNTEAFF.

This clonotype has just one count. This chain uses TRBV20-1 with TRBJ2-3; possibly TRBD1 or TRBD2 for D (7 bases each). The CDR3 loop spans 18 amino acids. V lost 3 bases, J lost 2 bases, and 24 bases lay in between. Germline CDR1 is DFQATT and CDR2 is SNEGSKA (reference sequence). The CDR3 is CSASPGGGPSGTTDTQYF. DNA of the CDR3: TGCAGTGCTAGTCCAGGGGGGGGACCTAGCGGAACCACAGATACGCAGTATTTT.

This clonotype was counted at least ten times. The V call is TRBV27, the J call TRBJ2-7; D is tentatively TRBD1 or TRBD2 (5 bases each). The CDR3 is 13 residues long. Germline CDR1 is MNHEY and CDR2 is SMNVEV (reference sequence). Trimming removed 3 bases from V and 3 bases from J, with 9 bases in between. The CDR3, as DNA: TGTGCCAGCAGTTTGGGACCGAACTACGAGCAGTACGTC. Protein product: CASSLGPNYEQYV.

This clonotype was seen a handful of times. The gene calls are TRBV20-1 and TRBJ1-1; TRBD1 aligns across 10 bases. The V gene end was trimmed by 5 bases and the J gene end by 1 base; junction bases not matched to a gene: 4. CDR3 length equals 14 residues. CDR1 is DFQATT and CDR2 is SNEGSKA in the germline V gene (reference sequence). The CDR3 sequence is CSALRQGANTEAFF. DNA for the CDR3: TGCAGTGCTCTTAGACAGGGGGCGAACACTGAAGCTTTCTTT.

This clonotype showed up many times. This sequence joins TRBV12-3 or TRBV12-4 and TRBJ1-5; D remains ambiguous. This CDR3 is 12 amino acids long. V was clipped by 3 bases and J by 1 base, with 1 base between them. The CDR3 spells CASSFSNQPQHF. The DNA for the CDR3 is TGTGCCAGCAGTTTCAGCAATCAGCCCCAGCATTTT.

This clonotype was recorded many times. The chain recombines TRBV11-1 with TRBJ2-7; either TRBD1 or TRBD2 may supply D (5 bases each). The CDR3 extends over 13 amino acids. Germline V gives CDR1 SGHAT, CDR2 FQDESV (reference sequence). Trimming shortened V by 1 base and J by 6 bases, and 10 bases separated the two germline ends. The CDR3 nucleotides are TGTGCCAGCAGCTTAGTAGTTGGGGGCGAGCAGTACTTC. This sequence encodes CASSLVVGGEQYF.

A remark on this clonotype: At one end, the junction sequence differs from germline, possibly due to a read error. J is TRBJ1-1 and V is TRBV2; D is ambiguous. The CDR3 runs to 14 residues. Germline loops: CDR1 SNHLY, CDR2 FYNNEI. The CDR3 nucleotides read TGTGCCAGTAGTGTATCCCTTGCGAACACTGAAGCTTTCTTT. Translating gives CASSVSLANTEAFF.

With respect to this clonotype: Germline is not matched at one junction end, which may reflect a read error. V and J are TRBV7-3 and TRBJ1-1, with 9 bases fitting TRBD1. This CDR3 is 15 amino acids long. Per the germline V gene, CDR1 is SGHTA and CDR2 is FQGTGA. This CDR3 reads CARSLDRGPNTEAFF. The CDR3 nucleotides read TGTGCCCGCAGCTTGGACAGGGGCCCAAACACTGAAGCTTTCTTT.

This clonotype was recorded a few times. The V gene is TRBV29-1, the J gene TRBJ2-3; TRBD1 agrees at 7 bases. V shed 7 bases and J 0 bases; nucleotides not matched to a gene: 10. Germline V lookup: CDR1 SQVTM, CDR2 ANQGSEA. This CDR3 is built from 15 residues. CDR3 sequence reads: CSASTTGLSTDTQYF. As DNA, the CDR3 is TGCAGCGCCTCAACGACAGGGCTAAGCACAGATACGCAGTATTTT.

This clonotype has only one observation. This rearrangement joins TRBV14 to TRBJ2-1; D is unresolved. The CDR3 runs 14 residues. V was clipped by 4 bases and J by 8 bases, with 15 bases between them. CDR1 is SGHDN and CDR2 is FVKESK in the germline V gene. The CDR3 DNA is TGTGCCAGCAGCCTGCAACCTTCTAGGGATGAGCAGTTCTTC. This translates into CASSLQPSRDEQFF.

This clonotype was picked up a small number of times. V gene TRBV5-6 combines with J gene TRBJ2-6; D is unresolved. The CDR3 covers 16 residues. Germline V gene lookup returns CDR1 SGHDT and CDR2 YYEEEE. The V gene lost 4 bases and the J gene lost 0 bases, with 11 bases spanning the gap. The CDR3 region is CASSRAGDSGANVLTF. CDR3 DNA: TGTGCCAGCAGCCGCGCCGGAGACTCTGGGGCCAACGTCCTGACTTTC.

The chain has TRBV7-9 and TRBJ1-1; tentative D call: TRBD1 (6 bases). Germline CDR1 and CDR2: SEHNR and FQNEAQ (reference sequence). The V gene lost 0 bases and the J gene lost 2 bases, with 13 bases spanning the gap. The CDR3 has 16 residues. CDR3 in amino acids: CASSLAGAGLNTEAFF. CDR3 nucleotide sequence: TGTGCCAGCAGCTTAGCGGGGGCGGGACTTAACACTGAAGCTTTCTTT.